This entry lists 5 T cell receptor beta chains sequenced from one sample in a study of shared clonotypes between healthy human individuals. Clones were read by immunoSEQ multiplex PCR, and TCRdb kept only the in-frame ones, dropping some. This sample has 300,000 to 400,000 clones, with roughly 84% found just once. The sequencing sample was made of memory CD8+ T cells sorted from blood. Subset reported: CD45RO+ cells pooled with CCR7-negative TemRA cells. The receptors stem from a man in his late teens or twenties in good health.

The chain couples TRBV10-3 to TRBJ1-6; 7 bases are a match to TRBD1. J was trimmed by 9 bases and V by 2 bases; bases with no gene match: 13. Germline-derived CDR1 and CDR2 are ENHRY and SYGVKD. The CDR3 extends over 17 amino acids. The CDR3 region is CAISETIGTETISPLHF. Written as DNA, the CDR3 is TGTGCCATCAGTGAGACGATAGGGACAGAAACTATTTCACCCCTCCACTTT.

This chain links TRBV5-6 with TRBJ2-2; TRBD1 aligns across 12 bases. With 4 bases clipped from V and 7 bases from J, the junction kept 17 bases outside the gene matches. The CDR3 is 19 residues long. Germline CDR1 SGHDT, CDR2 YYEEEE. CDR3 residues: CASSPGTGGAFDKGGELFF. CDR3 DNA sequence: TGTGCCAGCAGCCCTGGGACAGGGGGCGCGTTTGATAAAGGCGGGGAGCTGTTTTTT. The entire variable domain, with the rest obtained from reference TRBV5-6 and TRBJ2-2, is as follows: DAGVTQSPTHLIKTRGQQVTLRCSPKSGHDTVSWYQQALGQGPQFIFQYYEEEERQRGNFPDRFSGHQFPNYSSELNVNALLLGDSALYLCASSPGTGGAFDKGGELFFGEGSRLTVL.

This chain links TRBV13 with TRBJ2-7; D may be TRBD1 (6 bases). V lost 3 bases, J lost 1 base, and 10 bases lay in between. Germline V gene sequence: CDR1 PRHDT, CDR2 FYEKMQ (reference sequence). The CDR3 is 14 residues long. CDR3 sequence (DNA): TGTGCCAGCAGCTTGGGCAGGGGTTCCTACGAGCAGTACTTC. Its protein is CASSLGRGSYEQYF.

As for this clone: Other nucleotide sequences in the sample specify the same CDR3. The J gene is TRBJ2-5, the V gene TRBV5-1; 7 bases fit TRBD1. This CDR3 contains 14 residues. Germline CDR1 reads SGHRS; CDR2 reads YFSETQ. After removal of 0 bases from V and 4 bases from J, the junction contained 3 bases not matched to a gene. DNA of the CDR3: TGCGCCAGCAGCTTGGAAGGGGGCCTAGAGACCCAGTACTTC. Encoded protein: CASSLEGGLETQYF.

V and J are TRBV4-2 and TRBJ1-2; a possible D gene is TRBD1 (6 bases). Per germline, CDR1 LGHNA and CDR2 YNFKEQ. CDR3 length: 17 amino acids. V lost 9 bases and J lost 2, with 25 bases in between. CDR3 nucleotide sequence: TGTGCCAGAAGCTTCTTGGCCAGGGACAACGCCAACTATGGCTACACCTTC. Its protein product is CARSFLARDNANYGYTF.